This T cell receptor (beta chain) was identified during a study of blood T cell repertoires in COVID-19. Overall study: Acute and convalescent COVID-19 specimens originated in the United States, Italy and Spain.

Methods used by the authors: Cell counts per sample came from amplifying reference gene primers. Data came from immunoSEQ multiplex PCR; TCRdb stores just in-frame clones and leaves some out. V and J calls and clone size are those listed in that table; D and trimming were worked out from the DNA. The sample includes roughly 110,000 clones, about 89% of them seen just once. The sequence derives from a human donor with acute or convalescent COVID-19. The donor label of this sample is uncertain. Source material: peripheral blood.

The CDR3 DNA is TGTGCCAGCAGCGTAGGCAGGGGAGAAAACATTCAGTACTTC. Translation: CASSVGRGENIQYF. The V gene is TRBV9, the J gene TRBJ2-4, with a tentative D call TRBD1 (6 bases). This CDR3 is built from 14 residues. Trimming removed 0 bases from V and 5 bases from J, with 9 bases in between. Germline loops: CDR1 SGDLS, CDR2 YYNGEE.